This T cell receptor (beta chain) was identified in a study of naive and memory T cell subsets listed by TCRdb under 2017. About the study as a whole: An open-source, UMI-based TCR alpha and beta sequencing pipeline was applied to sorted naive and memory peripheral blood T cell subsets. IgG serology results and the functional CMV T cell responses were in complete agreement. RNA was DNase-treated and reverse transcribed with TCR constant-region primers, mostly using SuperScript III. The full study reports these points: In both CD4 and CD8 cells, the Gini index increased while Shannon and inverse Simpson diversity decreased from naive through CM, EM and EMRA. A few larger clonotypes were present in naive repertoires, especially CD8 naive repertoires, and these clonotypes were possibly memory cells re-expressing CD45RA. RNA-based TCR counts may be influenced by expression changes linked to T cell activation and differentiation. Clonotypes were defined as single alpha or beta chain sequences, not paired alpha/beta receptors. The abundance of TCRs followed a power law with an exponent that differed between naive and memory subsets yet stayed consistent across the three individuals. The repertoire findings for the naive and memory subsets could not be validated, as no ground truth was available. After error correction, over 90% of naive TCR sequences appeared only once, giving much steeper abundance distributions than memory subsets.

This clonotype was counted between two and nine times. Its antigen target is currently unknown. Base qualities are not at hand, and no much larger clone is one base apart. Libraries were constructed by UMI-ligation and nested PCR. The beta constant-region primer consisted of an equimolar mixture of two oligonucleotides that together covered TRBC1 and TRBC2. The ligated cDNA went through four rounds of PCR with nested alpha and beta constant-region primers together with the SP2 primer. A single-stranded oligonucleotide containing the SP2 primer and a 12-nucleotide UMI was joined to the 3' end of the cDNA by T4 RNA ligase 1. The ligation reaction was kept at 16 degrees C for about 19-25 hours. PCR2 was usually performed as a SYBR Green qPCR and halted at a preset threshold so that over-amplification would not occur. Apart from the first purification, every purification step used Agencourt AMPure XP magnetic beads. Libraries were quantified by Qubit and checked on a TapeStation, where a main peak was expected near 650 bp. The pooled libraries were sequenced on an Illumina MiSeq using v2 2x251 paired-end kits, which usually yielded roughly 0.9-2.3 million reads per sample. Each sample library was pooled at 4 to 5 nM, and about 5-8% PhiX was included to improve cluster recognition. Per the source publication's procedure: Decombinator assigned V and J genes to Demultiplexor-processed FASTQ reads by tag matching, allowing a single base-pair mismatch. Collapsinator used UMIs to correct both sequencing errors and frequency errors arising from PCR heterogeneity. CDR3Translator translated TCRs and extracted CDR3s from the conserved cysteine to the FGXG phenylalanine, flagging non-productive sequences. Gini, Shannon entropy and inverse Simpson indices were computed after subsampling the repertoires to the same number of UMI-defined TCRs. Within the linear range, a power law was fitted to clonotype abundance distributions using maximum likelihood. For one naive CD8 sample, the pipeline and MIGEC produced similar UMI counts, unique TCR numbers and clonal distributions. One analysis removed from the naive repertoire any naive TCRs that were also found in any memory subset from the same donor. A set of approximately 7,300 CMV-associated CDR3 sequences, compiled from VDJdb and a published dataset, was used to search the repertoires. TCRdb itself trimmed the public reads at Q25 with fastp, ran MiXCR and retained productive beta chains. Entries that share a CDR3 protein sequence are merged under the most common genes and DNA. The V and J calls follow TCRdb's processing rather than the paper's. This sample holds 150,000 or so distinct CDR3 sequences; approximately 22% were observed only once. Together, the top ten hold roughly 0.1% of the sample.

Separate amplification of TCR alpha and beta chain libraries was performed from the second PCR step onward. The CMV status of each donor was determined by measuring IFNgamma production from CD4+ T cells after fresh PBMCs had been stimulated overnight with CMV viral lysate. CD4 T cells were positively selected using Miltenyi beads, after which CD8 T cells were positively selected from the CD4-negative fraction. Cells were stained for CD3, CD4, CD8, CD45RA, CD27 and a live/dead dye and were sorted on a BD Aria II into four subsets based on CD45RA and CD27. A few healthy volunteers provided blood, and the blood of each volunteer was split into CD4 and CD8 T cells and then into four differentiation subsets. About 110 ml of peripheral blood was collected from each donor, and PBMC were isolated from the blood using Ficoll-Paque PLUS density-gradient centrifugation. After sorting, cells were lysed in RLT buffer, RNA was extracted using a Qiagen RNeasy kit, and the extracted RNA was stored at -80 degrees C.

Clipping removes 5 bases from V and 5 bases from J, with 5 as the unmatched junction base count. CDR3 length: 14 amino acids, cysteine to phenylalanine. Only the CDR3 DNA is retained, 42 bases long and in frame from the first base. Sample: naive CD4+ T cells from blood. This specimen's cell subset or site label, interpreted: naive T cells, CD45RA high CD27+. The origin of this receptor is a human donor in good health. The chain is assembled from TRBV12-3 or TRBV12-4 and TRBJ1-5, with 8 bases matching TRBD1. The base sequence is TGTGCCAGCAGTCTATACAGGGGGGATCAGCCCCAGCATTTT. Translated, this gives CASSLYRGDQPQHF.